A single TCR beta chain is shown here with its context. Its antigen is still unknown. Per-base qualities were not stored, and no clone one base away is much larger. These data originate in a study of T cell changes during pregnancy in multiple sclerosis (dated by TCRdb to the late 2010s). Context from the whole study: The study examined how the T cell repertoire changed over the course of pregnancy in women with multiple sclerosis.

Libraries were constructed by the immunoSEQ multiplex PCR assay. TCRdb holds this immuneACCESS table with in-frame rearrangements only. Some clones are missing; in checked studies, unresolved V genes explain under half, and the rest has no known cause. This sample comprises tens of thousands of clones, about 92% of them detected only once. Clones ranked in the top ten supply about 0.45% of the sample. V is trimmed back by 4 bases and J by 1 base, and the junction contains 7 bases that no gene match accounts for. Sequences SGHNT (CDR1) and YYREEE (CDR2) are obtained from the germline V gene (reference sequence). The CDR3, cysteine through phenylalanine, is 15 amino acids long. Only CDR3 DNA is held: 45 bases, read in frame from base 1.

This TCR was recovered from a female donor in good health, enrolled as a control in a pregnancy study. The sequencing used CD4+ T cells from peripheral blood mononuclear cells, collected in the third trimester of pregnancy. The chain couples TRBV5-4 to TRBJ2-7; TRBD1 fits 8 bases in the junction. The DNA is as follows: TGTGCCAGCAGCCCGACGACAGGGGCATCCTACGAGCAGTACTTC. Its product reads: CASSPTTGASYEQYF.